This T cell receptor beta chain was obtained from a study of T cell repertoires in cytomegalovirus infection. Overall study results and limits: Accumulated public TCR beta family frequency recognized individuals carrying CMV together with the relevant HLA.

There are 16 residues in the CDR3. V shed 4 bases and J shed 0 bases, with 13 bases lying between them. Germline CDR1 MNHEY, CDR2 SMNVEV (reference sequence). Comments on this clonotype: Its antigen is undetermined.

Each CDR3 protein is one row after TCRdb ran MiXCR on the reads. The sample has fewer than 900,000 distinct CDR3 sequences, about 29% seen once. The material was cultured CD8+ T cells from PBMCs, obtained from culture after CMV antigen stimulation. The sequence was obtained from a human donor in good health (CMV status not recorded). Some clones in this sample may be carry-over from other donors' samples. This chain uses TRBV27 with TRBJ2-4, with D possibly TRBD1 on 5 matching bases. The CDR3 protein is CASSSDSQLAKNIQYF. In nucleotides, the CDR3 is TGTGCCAGCAGTTCAGACAGCCAGTTAGCCAAAAACATTCAGTACTTC.